Below, 23 T cell receptor beta chains from the same sample are listed, as sequenced in a study of T cells in localized non-small cell lung cancer. Sequencing used immunoSEQ multiplex PCR; TCRdb keeps in-frame clones, though not all of them. The profile shows over 1,000 clones, roughly 23% of them singletons. The material was normal lung tissue next to the tumor, obtained before any cancer treatment. The receptors come from a woman aged 40-75 years with stage I squamous cell lung carcinoma.

The chain employs TRBV5-1 and TRBJ1-2; TRBD1 aligns across 9 bases. The length of the CDR3 is 16 residues. Looked up from germline, CDR1 is SGHRS and CDR2 is YFSETQ. The ends lost 4 bases at V and 8 bases at J; junction bases unmatched: 15. CDR3 region: CASSPGTGNGLRGYTF. As DNA, the CDR3 is TGCGCCAGCAGCCCCGGGACAGGGAACGGTCTAAGGGGCTACACCTTC.

This clone occurred a few times. The rearrangement joins TRBV28 to TRBJ1-1; no clear D gene. V lost 3 bases and J lost 0, with 11 bases in between. CDR3 length: 15 residues. The germline V gene has CDR1 MDHEN and CDR2 SYDVKM. CDR3 sequence (DNA): TGTGCCAGCAGTTTTCGGGCCATCATGAACACTGAAGCTTTCTTT. Protein: CASSFRAIMNTEAFF.

This clone was observed a few times. This chain links TRBV6-8 with TRBJ2-5, with unresolved D. Germline CDR1 reads MNHGY; CDR2 reads SAAAGT. The V gene lost 0 bases and the J gene lost 6 bases, with 8 bases spanning the gap. CDR3 size: 13 residues. The CDR3 loop reads CASSYSAPKTQYF. Written as DNA, the CDR3 is TGTGCCAGCAGTTACTCCGCCCCCAAGACCCAGTACTTC.

This clone was observed a handful of times. V and J are TRBV6-8 and TRBJ1-4; a possible D gene is TRBD1 (6 bases). CDR3 length: 16 amino acids. With 5 bases removed from V and 2 bases from J, the gap between germline ends came to 15 bases. Germline CDR1 and CDR2: MNHGY and SAAAGT. The CDR3: CASSRIRGGTNEKLFF. CDR3 coding DNA: TGTGCCAGCAGTCGCATCAGGGGCGGGACTAATGAAAAACTGTTTTTT.

This clone was found a few times. J is TRBJ2-1 and V is TRBV14, with D tentatively TRBD1 (6 bases). The CDR3 extends over 15 amino acids. Germline V lookup: CDR1 SGHDN, CDR2 FVKESK. Trimming took 6 bases from V and 0 from J, leaving 12 bases between them. This CDR3 reads CASSPGTHSYNEQFF. The DNA of the CDR3 is TGTGCCAGCAGTCCCGGGACACACTCCTACAATGAGCAGTTCTTC.

The rearrangement links TRBV12-5 to TRBJ2-3, with 8 bases that match TRBD2. After removal of 6 bases from V and 1 base from J, the junction contained 9 bases not matched to a gene. Looked up from germline, CDR1 is LGHNT and CDR2 is FRNRAP. The CDR3 sequence is 16 residues long. The CDR3 loop reads CASGVTSGPGTDTQYF. In DNA form, the CDR3 reads TGTGCTAGTGGGGTAACTAGCGGTCCTGGCACAGATACGCAGTATTTT.

This clone was found a few times. The CDR3 protein is CATRGDAGNSPLHF. The CDR3 DNA follows: TGTGCCACACGTGGGGACGCCGGGAATTCACCCCTCCACTTT. The V call is TRBV12-5, the J call TRBJ1-6, with D possibly being TRBD1 (5 bases). From germline, CDR1 is LGHNT and CDR2 FRNRAP. The CDR3 runs 14 residues.

Within the sample, this clone is medium-sized. The rearrangement uses TRBV11-3 and TRBJ2-2, with 12 bases matching TRBD2. Germline-derived CDR1 and CDR2 are SGHNT and YENEEA. The CDR3 has 18 residues. The junction had 16 bases not matched to a gene; V was cut back by 7 bases and J by 7 bases. Here the CDR3 reads CASTKATRTSGNDGELFF. CDR3 in DNA: TGTGCCAGCACCAAAGCAACCCGGACTAGCGGGAATGACGGGGAGCTGTTTTTT.

This clone occurred a few times. This chain connects TRBV18 to TRBJ2-7, with TRBD1 as a possible D gene (5 bases). The length of the CDR3 is 14 residues. V was clipped by 2 bases and J by 2 bases, with 10 bases between them. The germline V gene has CDR1 KGHSH and CDR2 LQKENI. CDR3 bases: TGTGCCAGCTCACCAGCGCAGACAGCCTACGAGCAGTACTTC. Translated: CASSPAQTAYEQYF.

The J gene is TRBJ2-1, the V gene TRBV18, with TRBD1 identical over 10 bases. Germline CDR1 and CDR2: KGHSH and LQKENI. This CDR3 is built from 15 residues. The J segment lost 3 bases and the V segment lost 6 bases, leaving 5 bases of the junction unmatched. The CDR3 is CASSPGQGNYNEQFF. The CDR3 coding sequence is TGTGCCAGCTCTCCGGGACAGGGGAACTACAATGAGCAGTTCTTC.

This clone turned up a few times. V and J are TRBV19 and TRBJ2-4; 8 bases agree with TRBD2. V gave up 3 bases and J gave up 9 bases; unmatched junction bases: 4. From germline, CDR1 is LNHDA and CDR2 SQIVND (reference sequence). The CDR3 runs to 13 residues. CDR3 in DNA: TGTGCCAGTAGTATCGGGGGGGCCGGCATTCAGTACTTC. Protein product: CASSIGGAGIQYF. Variable domain in full (rest from reference TRBV19 and TRBJ2-4): DGGITQSPKYLFRKEGQNVTLSCEQNLNHDAMYWYRQDPGQGLRLIYYSQIVNDFQKGDIAEGYSVSREKKESFPLTVTSAQKNPTAFYLCASSIGGAGIQYFGAGTRLSVL.

This chain uses TRBV18 with TRBJ1-6; a possible D gene is TRBD1 (6 bases). With 3 bases removed from V and 9 bases from J, the gap between germline ends came to 12 bases. The CDR3 runs 14 residues. CDR1 and CDR2 from the germline V gene are KGHSH and LQKENI. The CDR3 bases are TGTGCCAGCTCACCGAGCCCGGGGGCTTCACCCCTCCACTTT. Translated: CASSPSPGASPLHF.

This clone was counted between two and nine times. The chain links TRBV6-8 to TRBJ1-2, with D possibly matching TRBD1 (5 bases). V was cut by 2 bases and J by 2 bases, with 15 bases left in between. This CDR3 has 16 amino acids. The germline CDR1 and CDR2 sequences are MNHGY and SAAAGT. The CDR3 region has the DNA TGTGCCAGCAGTTACGCCTCCGGGACGTTGAACTATGGCTACACCTTC. Amino acid sequence: CASSYASGTLNYGYTF.

This clone was seen a few times. The chain recombines TRBV6-8 with TRBJ1-6, with TRBD1 matching 7 bases. CDR1 and CDR2 from the germline V gene are MNHGY and SAAAGT. The CDR3 consists of 13 residues. V shed 10 bases and J 8 bases; nucleotides not matched to a gene: 8. The CDR3 bases are TGTGCCATCAGATCAGGGGGGGATTCACCCCTCCACTTT. Its translation is CAIRSGGDSPLHF.

In its sample, this clone is medium-sized. V usage is TRBV11-3 and J usage is TRBJ1-4; D perhaps matches TRBD1 (6 bases). V was trimmed by 6 bases and J by 8 bases, leaving 22 bases between them. The CDR3 contains 16 residues. Germline assignment: CDR1 SGHNT and CDR2 YENEEA. CDR3 coding DNA: TGTGCCAGCAGGCCTTCTTTCGCAGGGGATGGGGAAAAACTGTTTTTT. The encoded protein is CASRPSFAGDGEKLFF.

The rearrangement uses TRBV10-1 and TRBJ2-1; perhaps D is TRBD1 or TRBD2 (5 bases each). Germline loops: CDR1 WNHNN, CDR2 SYGVQD (reference sequence). Between the trimmed V and J ends, which lost 6 bases and 6 bases, there was a span of 15 bases. The CDR3 covers 14 residues. CDR3 nucleotides: TGCGCCAGCAGCCGGGACGTGAGCAGCAATGAGCAGTTCTTC. Translating gives CASSRDVSSNEQFF.

This clone was counted only a few times. CDR3 sequence reads: CASRKGQGTLRDTQYF. The CDR3 DNA sequence: TGTGCCAGCAGGAAGGGACAGGGAACGTTGCGAGATACGCAGTATTTT. The gene calls are TRBV6-8 and TRBJ2-3, with 9 bases that match TRBD1. CDR3 length: 16 amino acids. J lost 5 bases, V lost 6 bases, and 12 bases had no gene match. From germline, CDR1 is MNHGY and CDR2 SAAAGT.

The chain uses TRBV4-1 and TRBJ1-1, with TRBD1 matching 11 bases. The V gene's germline CDR1 is MGHRA and CDR2 YSYEKL. The ends lost 0 bases at V and 5 bases at J; junction bases unmatched: 5. This CDR3 comprises 16 residues. CDR3 loop: CASSQDFGTGGTEAFF. Here the CDR3 DNA reads TGCGCCAGCAGCCAAGATTTTGGGACAGGGGGAACTGAAGCTTTCTTT.

This clone appeared a few times. The chain employs TRBV28 and TRBJ1-2; 7 nucleotides match TRBD1. CDR3 length equals 15 residues. Germline CDR1 is MDHEN and CDR2 is SYDVKM. J gave up 4 bases and V 3 bases, and 8 bases lay outside the gene matches. The CDR3 region has the DNA TGTGCCAGCAGTTTGACCTTCCGGGACAGCTATGGCTACACCTTC. The encoded protein is CASSLTFRDSYGYTF.

By proportion, this clone is medium-sized. The gene calls are TRBV6-8 and TRBJ1-2, with D possibly TRBD1 on 6 matching bases. The V gene's germline CDR1 is MNHGY and CDR2 SAAAGT. V was pared by 6 bases and J by 5 bases, with 16 bases between. The CDR3 runs 14 residues. The CDR3 is CASRDLGGIYGYTF. The CDR3 DNA reads as TGTGCCAGCAGAGACTTAGGGGGTATATATGGCTACACCTTC.

This clone has a handful of counts. The J gene is TRBJ2-1, the V gene TRBV9; D not certain. Germline loops: CDR1 SGDLS, CDR2 YYNGEE. The CDR3 runs to 14 residues. The V and J ends lost 4 bases and 8 bases respectively, with 16 bases between them. The CDR3, as DNA: TGTGCCAGCAGCCTTCACGGCGGTGGAGATGAGCAGTTCTTC. Translating it yields CASSLHGGGDEQFF.

This chain joins TRBV5-1 and TRBJ2-6; TRBD1 agrees at 11 bases. Germline CDR1 reads SGHRS; CDR2 reads YFSETQ. The CDR3 has 16 amino acids. Trimming took 3 bases from V and 2 from J; bases not matched to a gene: 1. Here the CDR3 DNA reads TGCGCCAGCAGCTGGACAGGGGGCACTGGGGCCAACGTCCTGACTTTC. This codes for CASSWTGGTGANVLTF.

V gene TRBV30 combines with J gene TRBJ2-3; D is undetermined. Germline loops: CDR1 GTSNPN, CDR2 SVGIG (reference sequence). V lost 1 base to trimming and J lost 1 base, with 12 bases between them. The CDR3 loop spans 15 amino acids. As DNA, the CDR3 is TGTGCCTGGAGTGGTGCCGCCAAGGGCACAGATACGCAGTATTTT. Translated: CAWSGAAKGTDTQYF.